The source of this T cell receptor beta chain is a study of T cells after yellow fever vaccination. This clonotype was recorded a few times. No antigen is known for it. TCRdb processed the 5' RACE reads anew with MiXCR; each CDR3 protein has one entry. The sample lists around 310,000 distinct CDR3 sequences, approximately 3.9% occurring once. Germline V gene lookup returns CDR1 DFQATT and CDR2 SNEGSKA (reference sequence). Trimming left V 8 bases short and J 0 bases short, with 11 bases between. This CDR3 spans 14 amino acids. Study-wide results and caveats: Though weaker, the secondary response peaked faster, on day 5 versus 15.

The sample consisted of PBMCs, taken 5 days after the yellow fever booster vaccination. The rearrangement links TRBV20-1 to TRBJ1-6; D possibly corresponds to TRBD1 (5 bases). The clonotype comes from a man between 18 and 29 years old who received the YFV17D yellow fever vaccine. The CDR3 protein is CSSTGASYNSPLHF. DNA for the CDR3: TGCAGTTCCACTGGGGCCTCCTATAATTCACCCCTCCACTTT.